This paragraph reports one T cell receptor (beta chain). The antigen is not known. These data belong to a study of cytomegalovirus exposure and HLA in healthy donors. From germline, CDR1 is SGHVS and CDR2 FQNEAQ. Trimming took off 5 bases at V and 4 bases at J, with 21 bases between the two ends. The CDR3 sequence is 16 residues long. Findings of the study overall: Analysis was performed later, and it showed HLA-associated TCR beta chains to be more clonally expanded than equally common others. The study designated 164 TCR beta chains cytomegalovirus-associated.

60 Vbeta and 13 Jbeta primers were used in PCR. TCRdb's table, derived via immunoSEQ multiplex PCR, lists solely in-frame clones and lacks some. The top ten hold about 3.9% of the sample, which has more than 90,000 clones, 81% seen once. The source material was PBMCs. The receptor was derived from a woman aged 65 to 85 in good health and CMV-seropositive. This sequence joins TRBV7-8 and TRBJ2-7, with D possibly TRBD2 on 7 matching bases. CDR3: CASSPRGRESGYEQYF. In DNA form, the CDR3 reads TGTGCCAGCAGCCCGAGGGGGAGGGAGTCTGGGTACGAGCAGTACTTC.